The rows below give T cell receptor beta chains drawn from one sample of a study of control samples from healthy donors and cancer patients. Some clones are missing from TCRdb's copy, which holds only in-frame ones; the method was immunoSEQ multiplex PCR. The sample includes 130,000 to 150,000 clones, approximately 91% seen only once; the top ten take 4.9%. Sample: blood. The receptors originated from a man aged 30 to 39 in good health. The CDR3 runs from the conserved cysteine through the conserved F or W. The D gene is left open where the match is weak. Clone size is given for some rows only: seen once, a few or many times, or a class if the clone is expanded.

>NA|TRBV5-4|NA|TRBJ2-7
CASSFGTLSSYEQYF
TGTGCCAGCAGCTTTGGGACGTTGAGCTCCTACGAGCAGTACTTC
>NA|TRBV6-5|NA|TRBJ2-3
CASSYSNGRTDTQYF
TGTGCCAGCAGTTACTCGAATGGCCGCACAGATACGCAGTATTTT
>NA|TRBV19|TRBD2|TRBJ2-1
CASSIMRGGLDEQFF
TGTGCCAGTAGTATAATGCGGGGGGGCCTAGACGAGCAGTTCTTC
>few|TRBV5-6|TRBD1|TRBJ1-2
CASSSTGQGYGYTF
TGTGCCAGCAGCTCCACGGGACAGGGCTATGGCTACACCTTC
>NA|TRBV5-1|NA|TRBJ1-1
CASSLVAASNTEAFF
TGCGCCAGCAGCTTGGTCGCCGCCTCGAACACTGAAGCTTTCTTT
>NA|TRBV7-2|TRBD2|TRBJ2-5
CASSFSGSYIETQYF
TGTGCCAGCAGCTTTAGCGGGAGTTATATAGAGACCCAGTACTTC
>NA|TRBV19|NA|TRBJ1-3
CASIRSGSGNTIYF
TGTGCCAGTATCAGGTCCGGCTCTGGAAACACCATATATTTT
>few|TRBV3-1/TRBV3-2|TRBD1|TRBJ1-2
CASSQVPGQGAGGYTF
TGTGCCAGCAGCCAAGTCCCGGGACAGGGGGCGGGTGGCTACACCTTC
>NA|TRBV12-5|TRBD1|TRBJ1-2
CASGLAGTGVGYTF
TGTGCTAGTGGTTTGGCTGGGACAGGGGTTGGCTACACCTTC
>NA|TRBV18|NA|TRBJ2-5
CASSLTQETQYF
TGTGCCAGCTCACTGACCCAAGAGACCCAGTACTTC
>NA|TRBV9|NA|TRBJ1-4
CASSVEGVTNEKLFF
TGTGCCAGCAGCGTAGAAGGGGTGACTAATGAAAAACTGTTTTTT
>NA|TRBV24-1|NA|TRBJ2-7
CATSKEGYEQYF
TGTGCCACCAGTAAAGAGGGTTACGAGCAGTACTTC
>NA|TRBV6-2/TRBV6-3|NA|TRBJ1-5
CASSDLRGQVAQPQHF
TGTGCCAGCAGTGACCTCCGGGGTCAGGTGGCGCAGCCCCAGCATTTT
>NA|TRBV5-1|TRBD2|TRBJ2-1
CASSLDVLAVPYNEQFF
TGCGCCAGCAGCTTGGATGTACTAGCGGTCCCCTACAATGAGCAGTTCTTC
>NA|TRBV5-1|NA|TRBJ2-1
CASRKRQATKREQFF
TGCGCCAGCAGAAAAAGACAGGCAACCAAGAGAGAGCAGTTCTTC
>NA|TRBV9|TRBD1|TRBJ2-7
CASSDTGDEQYF
TGTGCCAGCAGCGATACAGGGGACGAGCAGTACTTC
>NA|TRBV13|NA|TRBJ2-3
CASSLRAEVDTQYF
TGTGCCAGCAGCTTACGGGCTGAAGTGGATACGCAGTATTTT
>NA|TRBV5-6|NA|TRBJ2-7
CASSPDGSPYEQYF
TGTGCCAGCAGCCCGGACGGGTCCCCCTACGAGCAGTACTTC
>NA|TRBV24-1|TRBD1|TRBJ1-2
CATSDPTGGAYGYTF
TGTGCCACCAGTGACCCGACAGGGGGTGCTTATGGCTACACCTTC
>NA|TRBV24-1|TRBD1|TRBJ2-1
CATSDPGTGGGNEQFF
TGTGCCACCAGTGATCCCGGGACAGGGGGCGGAAATGAGCAGTTCTTC
>NA|TRBV10-2|NA|TRBJ2-2
CASSDLAGIQNTGELFF
TGCGCCAGCAGTGATCTGGCCGGCATCCAAAACACCGGGGAGCTGTTTTTT
>NA|TRBV4-1|TRBD2|TRBJ2-3
CASSQEPPGGGYSTDTQYF
TGCGCCAGCAGCCAAGAGCCGCCTGGCGGGGGGTACAGCACAGATACGCAGTATTTT
>NA|TRBV2|TRBD1|TRBJ2-7
CASSIMESGTGFVEQYF
TGTGCCAGCAGTATAATGGAGTCCGGGACAGGGTTCGTGGAGCAGTACTTC
>NA|TRBV11-2|NA|TRBJ2-5
CASSPYKSIIQETQYF
TGTGCCAGCAGCCCATACAAGAGCATAATCCAAGAGACCCAGTACTTC
>NA|TRBV10-3|TRBD1|TRBJ1-2
CAIRTGTGRGYTF
TGTGCCATCAGGACAGGGACAGGGCGAGGCTACACCTTC
>NA|TRBV19|TRBD1|TRBJ2-3
CASSISVTGAADTQYF
TGTGCCAGTAGTATATCGGTTACAGGGGCGGCAGATACGCAGTATTTT
>NA|TRBV3-1/TRBV3-2|TRBD1|TRBJ2-5
CASSPRTGMLGETQYF
TGTGCCAGCAGCCCCCGGACAGGGATGTTGGGGGAGACCCAGTACTTC
>NA|TRBV7-3|NA|TRBJ2-2
CASSLKLAPGELFF
TGTGCCAGCAGCTTAAAGCTAGCCCCCGGGGAGCTGTTTTTT
>NA|TRBV7-2|NA|TRBJ2-1
CASSPTRGGSYNEQFF
TGTGCCAGCAGCCCGACGCGGGGTGGCTCCTACAATGAGCAGTTCTTC
>NA|TRBV19|NA|TRBJ2-7
CASSIVLASYEQYF
TGTGCCAGTAGTATAGTCCTAGCGTCCTACGAGCAGTACTTC
>NA|TRBV6-1|NA|TRBJ2-7
CASSESLRYEQYF
TGTGCCAGCAGTGAATCCCTGAGATACGAGCAGTACTTC
>NA|TRBV12-5|TRBD1|TRBJ1-1
CATRQGRMNTEAFF
TGTGCTACCCGACAGGGGAGGATGAACACTGAAGCTTTCTTT
>NA|TRBV4-3|TRBD2|TRBJ2-2
CASSQEGGSNTGELFF
TGCGCCAGCAGCCAAGAGGGCGGGAGTAACACCGGGGAGCTGTTTTTT
>NA|TRBV5-1|TRBD2|TRBJ2-1
CASSFGTAGGPYNEQFF
TGCGCCAGCAGCTTTGGTACAGCGGGAGGCCCTTACAATGAGCAGTTCTTC
>NA|TRBV4-3|NA|TRBJ2-6
CASSQDQGSGANVLTF
TGCGCCAGCAGCCAAGATCAGGGCTCTGGGGCCAACGTCCTGACTTTC
>once|TRBV24-1|NA|TRBJ2-7
CATSDRGRSGEQYF
TGTGCCACCAGTGACAGGGGTCGGTCGGGCGAGCAGTACTTC
>NA|TRBV29-1|NA|TRBJ1-1
CSVARTAINTEAFF
TGCAGCGTGGCCAGGACAGCAATAAACACTGAAGCTTTCTTT
>NA|TRBV6-5|NA|TRBJ2-1
CASSPWGNEQFF
TGTGCCAGCAGTCCGTGGGGAAATGAGCAGTTCTTC
>NA|TRBV5-1|TRBD2|TRBJ2-3
CASSRTSGGAGGHDTQYF
TGCGCCAGCAGCCGGACTAGCGGGGGGGCCGGGGGTCACGATACGCAGTATTTT
>NA|TRBV5-6|NA|TRBJ2-7
CASCTGDCVEQYF
TGTGCCAGCTGCACTGGGGACTGTGTCGAGCAGTACTTC
>NA|TRBV27|TRBD2|TRBJ2-3
CASSPDLAGGGPDTQYF
TGTGCCAGCAGTCCAGACCTAGCGGGAGGGGGGCCAGATACGCAGTATTTT
>NA|TRBV11-3|TRBD2|TRBJ2-2
CASSLDFDTSGMYGTGELFF
TGTGCCAGCAGCTTAGATTTCGACACTAGCGGGATGTATGGGACCGGGGAGCTGTTTTTT
>NA|TRBV6-6|TRBD2|TRBJ2-5
CASSPRLAGEAQYF
TGTGCCAGCAGCCCGAGGCTAGCGGGAGAGGCTCAGTACTTC
>NA|TRBV6-2/TRBV6-3|NA|TRBJ1-5
CASSPRDRNNQPQHF
TGTGCCAGCAGCCCCCGAGACAGAAACAATCAGCCCCAGCATTTT
>NA|TRBV27|NA|TRBJ2-6
CASRATGANVLTF
TGTGCCAGCAGAGCCACTGGGGCCAACGTCCTGACTTTC
>NA|TRBV24-1|TRBD1|TRBJ2-7
CATSDRDRGTYEQYF
TGTGCCACCAGTGATCGGGACAGGGGGACCTACGAGCAGTACTTC
>NA|TRBV24-1|NA|TRBJ2-5
CATSGRETRNQETQYF
TGTGCCACCAGTGGTCGGGAGACTAGAAACCAAGAGACCCAGTACTTC
>NA|TRBV19|NA|TRBJ1-4
CASSIPHSTNEKLFF
TGTGCCAGTAGTATACCCCATTCAACTAATGAAAAACTGTTTTTT
>NA|TRBV3-1/TRBV3-2|NA|TRBJ2-3
CASSQDWTSSAGDTQYF
TGTGCCAGCAGCCAAGATTGGACAAGTTCCGCTGGAGATACGCAGTATTTT
>NA|TRBV7-6|TRBD2|TRBJ2-2
CASSLGLAGVPLTGELFF
TGTGCCAGCAGCTTGGGACTAGCGGGGGTACCCCTCACCGGGGAGCTGTTTTTT
>NA|TRBV11-2|NA|TRBJ1-3
CASSGFTDSGNTIYF
TGTGCCAGCAGCGGTTTCACTGACTCTGGAAACACCATATATTTT
>NA|TRBV6-5|TRBD1|TRBJ1-4
CATQGVANEKLFF
TGTGCTACCCAGGGGGTGGCTAATGAAAAACTGTTTTTT
>NA|TRBV2|NA|TRBJ1-3
CASSDIQGGNTIYF
TGTGCCAGCAGTGATATACAGGGAGGAAACACCATATATTTT